The 32 T cell receptor beta chains below all came from one sample that was sequenced in a study of siplizumab effects on memory and regulatory T cells. Clones were sequenced by immunoSEQ multiplex PCR, and TCRdb holds only the in-frame ones, with some missing. The sample shows some 100,000 clones, more than 90% of them seen only once. Material for sequencing was CD4+ T cells sorted from blood. The receptors were sampled from a human donor in good health. Some clones in this sample may be carry-over from other donors' samples.

This clone was counted a single time. The chain couples TRBV7-2 to TRBJ2-3; TRBD2 matches at 10 bases. CDR3 length: 16 residues. From germline, CDR1 is SGHTA and CDR2 FQGNSA. With 1 base clipped from V and 5 bases from J, the junction kept 6 bases outside the gene matches. In DNA, the CDR3 is TGTGCCAGCAGCTTAGTGCCTAGCGGGGGAAGAGATACGCAGTATTTT. Translation gives CASSLVPSGGRDTQYF. Looking up the rest from reference TRBV7-2 and TRBJ2-3 gives the full variable domain: GAGVSQSPSNKVTEKGKDVELRCDPISGHTALYWYRQSLGQGLEFLIYFQGNSAPDKSGLPSDRFSAERTGGSVSTLTIQRTQQEDSAVYLCASSLVPSGGRDTQYFGPGTRLTVL.

The chain carries TRBV7-9 and TRBJ1-4; the D is unclear. CDR1 is SEHNR and CDR2 is FQNEAQ in the germline V gene (reference sequence). The CDR3 has 13 amino acids. V shed 5 bases and J shed 5 bases, with 9 bases lying between them. The CDR3 sequence: CASSLNSNEKLFF. As DNA, the CDR3 is TGTGCCAGCAGCCTAAACAGCAATGAAAAACTGTTTTTT.

The CDR3: CASSYGGQGGGYTF. CDR3 nucleotide sequence: TGTGCCAGCAGTTACGGTGGACAGGGAGGTGGCTACACCTTC. The genes are TRBV6-5 and TRBJ1-2; 8 nucleotides line up with TRBD1. J lost 7 bases, V lost 2 bases, and 6 bases had no gene match. The germline gives CDR1 MNHEY, CDR2 SVGAGI. The CDR3 runs to 14 residues.

The CDR3 DNA follows: TGCGCCAGCAGCTCGCGCCCCGGGACAGGGGGCGATACCCTCCACTTT. Amino acid sequence: CASSSRPGTGGDTLHF. The V gene is TRBV5-1, the J gene TRBJ1-6; 12 nucleotides agree with TRBD1. Germline CDR1 and CDR2: SGHRS and YFSETQ. Trimming cost V 3 bases and J 14 bases; bases outside gene matches: 12. This CDR3 region has 16 residues.

The chain's CDR3 is CASSMKGGDEKLFF. The CDR3 DNA reads TGTGCCAGTAGTATGAAGGGCGGTGATGAAAAACTGTTTTTT. The chain uses TRBV19 and TRBJ1-4; D is undetermined. The CDR3 is made up of 14 amino acids. Germline CDR1 is LNHDA and CDR2 is SQIVND (reference sequence). The ends were cut back, 3 bases at V and 6 bases at J, with 11 bases in the middle.

This clone was detected once. The chain couples TRBV14 to TRBJ2-7; 11 bases match TRBD2. Germline CDR1 is SGHDN and CDR2 is FVKESK. V shed 4 bases, J shed 4 bases, and the junction held 6 bases outside the gene matches. The CDR3 is made up of 15 amino acids. CDR3 in DNA: TGTGCCAGCAGCCCCGGGGCTAGCGGGAGGTACGAGCAGTACTTC. Its translation is CASSPGASGRYEQYF.

The chain carries TRBV19 and TRBJ1-5; the match to TRBD1 covers 11 bases. The germline V gene has CDR1 LNHDA and CDR2 SQIVND (reference sequence). The CDR3 is 15 amino acids. V lost 1 base to trimming and J lost 7 bases; unmatched junction nucleotides: 3. CDR3 loop: CASSIGTGGLQPQHF. CDR3 DNA sequence: TGTGCCAGTAGTATAGGGACAGGGGGCTTGCAGCCCCAGCATTTT.

This clone was counted a few times. The sample holds other DNA sequences that translate to the same CDR3. The chain carries TRBV7-2 and TRBJ2-7; no reliable D call. This CDR3 is 12 amino acids long. The V end lost 3 bases, the J end lost 3 bases, and 6 bases lay between the germline ends. The germline V gene has CDR1 SGHTA and CDR2 FQGNSA. In DNA, the CDR3 is TGTGCCAGCAGCTTGTCCAGCTACGAGCAGTACTTC. Translation gives CASSLSSYEQYF.

The DNA for the CDR3 is TGTGCCAGCAGCTTGGTAGCGGGAGGTGGAGAGACCCAGTACTTC. Protein: CASSLVAGGGETQYF. V gene TRBV5-4 combines with J gene TRBJ2-5; 10 bases agree with TRBD2. Trimming took 0 bases from V and 4 from J; bases not matched to a gene: 3. This CDR3 region has 15 residues. Germline CDR1 SGHNT, CDR2 YYREEE (reference sequence).

The chain carries TRBV6-1 and TRBJ2-7; weak D call: TRBD1 (5 bases). Germline loops: CDR1 MNHNS, CDR2 SASEGT. V lost 1 base and J lost 1, with 11 bases in between. The CDR3 extends over 15 amino acids. Here the CDR3 DNA reads TGTGCCAGCAGTGAAGAGGGGATTGTGTCCTACGAGCAGTACTTC. It is translated as CASSEEGIVSYEQYF.

This clone was seen a single time. In DNA form, the CDR3 reads TGCGCCAGCAGCTTGGAAGCGGCCGTGAACACTGAAGCTTTCTTT. Translating it yields CASSLEAAVNTEAFF. J is TRBJ1-1 and V is TRBV5-1; D is unresolved. Trimming shortened V by 0 bases and J by 0 bases, and 9 bases separated the two germline ends. The CDR3 is 15 residues long. Germline values: CDR1 SGHRS, CDR2 YFSETQ. Complete variable domain (other parts from reference TRBV5-1 and TRBJ1-1): KAGVTQTPRYLIKTRGQQVTLSCSPISGHRSVSWYQQTPGQGLQFLFEYFSETQRNKGNFPGRFSGRQFSNSRSEMNVSTLELGDSALYLCASSLEAAVNTEAFFGQGTRLTVV.

The chain carries TRBV7-6 and TRBJ2-7, with TRBD2 as a possible D gene (5 bases). V lost 5 bases to trimming and J lost 3 bases, with 14 bases between them. This CDR3 is built from 14 residues. The germline CDR1 and CDR2 sequences are SGHVS and FNYEAQ. The CDR3 protein is CASSTRTGNYEQYF. The CDR3 nucleotides read TGTGCCAGCAGCACCCGGACGGGGAACTACGAGCAGTACTTC.

The chain is built from TRBV6-5 and TRBJ1-5, with a possible D match to TRBD1 (6 bases). Trimming stripped 9 bases from V and 7 bases from J, with 16 bases between. Germline assignment: CDR1 MNHEY and CDR2 SVGAGI. This CDR3 has 13 amino acids. The CDR3 nucleotides are TGTGCCAGTAAAAAACGGGGGGGCCAGCCCCAGCATTTT. Protein sequence: CASKKRGGQPQHF.

This chain uses TRBV18 with TRBJ2-1; no definite D call. The length of the CDR3 is 12 residues. Trimming shortened V by 6 bases and J by 9 bases, and 12 bases separated the two germline ends. The germline V gene encodes CDR1 KGHSH and CDR2 LQKENI. The CDR3 loop is CASSLPVSEQFF. CDR3 bases: TGTGCCAGCTCTCTCCCGGTGAGTGAGCAGTTCTTC.

V is TRBV28 and J is TRBJ1-4; D is unclear. V lost 3 bases and J lost 8, with 13 bases in between. In germline, CDR1 is MDHEN, CDR2 SYDVKM. The CDR3 runs 14 residues. The chain's CDR3 is CASSFGQLAEKLFF. CDR3 coding DNA: TGTGCCAGCAGTTTCGGGCAACTGGCCGAAAAACTGTTTTTT.

The gene calls are TRBV28 and TRBJ2-7; 11 bases align to TRBD1. Losses at the gene ends were 10 bases for V and 6 bases for J; bases not matched to a gene: 17. The CDR3 extends over 16 amino acids. Germline values: CDR1 MDHEN, CDR2 SYDVKM. CDR3 in amino acids: CATLHWIGQGAFEQYF. CDR3 DNA sequence: TGTGCCACTCTCCATTGGATAGGACAGGGGGCGTTCGAGCAGTACTTC.

This clone was observed once. This rearrangement joins TRBV7-3 to TRBJ2-1; D remains unclear. This CDR3 contains 13 residues. Looked up from germline, CDR1 is SGHTA and CDR2 is FQGTGA. Trimming cost V 3 bases and J 8 bases, with 11 bases left between them. The DNA of the CDR3 is TGTGCCAGCAGCTTGGTTAGCAGCTATGAGCAGTTCTTC. Residues: CASSLVSSYEQFF.

The chain uses TRBV4-1 and TRBJ2-7; D uncertain. Trimming stripped 0 bases from V and 1 base from J, with 10 bases between. This CDR3 comprises 15 residues. Germline V lookup: CDR1 MGHRA, CDR2 YSYEKL. CDR3 coding DNA: TGCGCCAGCAGCCAAGATTATGTCCGGTCCTACGAGCAGTACTTC. Amino acid sequence: CASSQDYVRSYEQYF.

The chain recombines TRBV25-1 with TRBJ2-3, with TRBD2 matching over 14 bases. Germline V gene sequence: CDR1 MGHDK, CDR2 SYGVNS. After removal of 3 bases from V and 3 bases from J, the junction contained 8 bases not matched to a gene. This CDR3 is 18 amino acids long. CDR3 region: CASSEDPGLAGGTDTQYF. CDR3 nucleotide sequence: TGTGCCAGCAGTGAGGACCCCGGACTAGCGGGAGGAACAGATACGCAGTATTTT.

The rearrangement uses TRBV11-2 and TRBJ2-3; D not certain. CDR3 length: 11 residues. Germline V CDR1 and CDR2: SGHAT, FQNNGV. Trimming left V 4 bases short and J 6 bases short, with 5 bases between. CDR3 in amino acids: CASSSLDTQYF. The CDR3, as DNA: TGTGCCAGCAGCTCCCTGGATACGCAGTATTTT.

This clone was seen a single time. The rearrangement joins TRBV9 to TRBJ2-2; 9 nucleotides line up with TRBD2. V lost 5 bases and J lost 2; bases outside the gene matches: 4. Germline V gene sequence: CDR1 SGDLS, CDR2 YYNGEE. The CDR3 length is 15 residues. CDR3 bases: TGTGCCAGCAGTGGTAGCGGGAGTAACACCGGGGAGCTGTTTTTT. Encoded protein: CASSGSGSNTGELFF.

The chain links TRBV10-3 to TRBJ1-4; D possibly corresponds to TRBD1 (5 bases). The CDR3 has 13 amino acids. Trimming pared 6 bases from V and 5 bases from J, leaving 10 bases between. The germline CDR1 and CDR2 sequences are ENHRY and SYGVKD. Here the CDR3 reads CAIREGRNEKLFF. CDR3 coding DNA: TGTGCCATCAGAGAGGGGAGAAATGAAAAACTGTTTTTT.

This chain uses TRBV5-1 with TRBJ1-4, with 8 bases aligning to TRBD1. Trimming cost V 3 bases and J 8 bases; bases outside gene matches: 9. CDR3 length: 15 amino acids. Germline loops: CDR1 SGHRS, CDR2 YFSETQ. The CDR3 here is CASSSQGATGEKLFF. CDR3 coding DNA: TGCGCCAGCAGCTCCCAGGGGGCGACGGGAGAAAAACTGTTTTTT.

The chain recombines TRBV14 with TRBJ2-7; 14 bases are a match to TRBD2. Trimming cost V 2 bases and J 0 bases; bases outside gene matches: 15. The CDR3 covers 21 residues. Per the germline V gene, CDR1 is SGHDN and CDR2 is FVKESK. Here the CDR3 reads CASSQSKLSGLAGVFSYEQYF. The CDR3 DNA reads as TGTGCCAGCAGCCAATCCAAGTTATCGGGACTAGCGGGAGTTTTCTCCTACGAGCAGTACTTC.

The chain links TRBV4-1 to TRBJ2-4; D gene unclear. V lost 0 bases and J lost 0, with 6 bases in between. The V gene's germline CDR1 is MGHRA and CDR2 YSYEKL. The CDR3 loop spans 15 amino acids. Written as DNA, the CDR3 is TGCGCCAGCAGCCAAGACAACCTAGCCAAAAACATTCAGTACTTC. It codes for CASSQDNLAKNIQYF.

CDR3 nucleotide sequence: TGTGCCAGCAGTTGGACTAGCGGGAGGGATATAGCCAAAAACATTCAGTACTTC. Encoded protein: CASSWTSGRDIAKNIQYF. This chain links TRBV2 with TRBJ2-4, with 15 bases matching TRBD2. J was trimmed by 0 bases and V by 5 bases; bases with no gene match: 5. The CDR3 is made up of 18 amino acids. CDR1 SNHLY and CDR2 FYNNEI come from the germline V gene.

The chain recombines TRBV5-6 with TRBJ1-3; 7 nucleotides line up with TRBD1. The CDR3 runs to 15 residues. The germline gives CDR1 SGHDT, CDR2 YYEEEE. Trimming removed 5 bases from V and 0 bases from J; junction bases left unmatched: 5. CDR3 protein: CASRKTGNSGNTIYF. The CDR3 bases are TGTGCCAGCAGAAAGACAGGGAACTCTGGAAACACCATATATTTT.

V usage is TRBV5-4 and J usage is TRBJ2-6; no reliable D call. Deletions cut 7 bases from V and 0 bases from J, with 11 bases between. The CDR3 sequence is 15 residues long. In germline, CDR1 is SGHNT, CDR2 YYREEE (reference sequence). Here the CDR3 reads CASAVAISGANVLTF. The CDR3 nucleotides are TGTGCCAGCGCCGTTGCGATCTCTGGGGCCAACGTCCTGACTTTC.

This chain joins TRBV5-4 and TRBJ1-2; unclear D gene. Trimming removed 3 bases at V and 1 base at J, with 16 bases between. Germline assignment: CDR1 SGHNT and CDR2 YYREEE (reference sequence). The CDR3 is 16 residues long. The CDR3, as DNA: TGTGCCAGCAGCTCTCTTTCCGGGCGCAGTAACTATGGCTACACCTTC. It translates to CASSSLSGRSNYGYTF.

This chain uses TRBV2 with TRBJ1-2; D remains ambiguous. Germline CDR1 is SNHLY and CDR2 is FYNNEI. Trimming pared 2 bases from V and 0 bases from J, leaving 13 bases between. This CDR3 is 16 amino acids long. The CDR3 here is CASSEIGGGTNYGYTF. CDR3 DNA sequence: TGTGCCAGCAGTGAAATCGGTGGCGGAACTAACTATGGCTACACCTTC. The full variable domain, rest sourced from reference TRBV2 and TRBJ1-2, is EPEVTQTPSHQVTQMGQEVILRCVPISNHLYFYWYRQILGQKVEFLVSFYNNEISEKSEIFDDQFSVERPDGSNFTLKIRSTKLEDSAMYFCASSEIGGGTNYGYTFGSGTRLTVV.

This chain uses TRBV7-3 with TRBJ2-1; TRBD1 might be the D (6 bases). V gave up 2 bases and J gave up 5 bases, with 13 bases separating them. Per the germline V gene, CDR1 is SGHTA and CDR2 is FQGTGA. The CDR3 covers 15 residues. Written as DNA, the CDR3 is TGTGCCAGCAGCTTAGTAGGGACAAATAACAATGAGCAGTTCTTC. Amino acids: CASSLVGTNNNEQFF.

The chain links TRBV5-1 to TRBJ1-1, with no clear D. Germline lookup yields CDR1 SGHRS and CDR2 YFSETQ. V lost 9 bases to trimming and J lost 6 bases, with 12 bases between them. The CDR3 covers 11 residues. The CDR3 DNA reads as TGCGCCACCGGGCGTTCCTCTGAAGCTTTCTTT. It is translated as CATGRSSEAFF. Drawing the rest from reference TRBV5-1 and TRBJ1-1, the complete variable domain is KAGVTQTPRYLIKTRGQQVTLSCSPISGHRSVSWYQQTPGQGLQFLFEYFSETQRNKGNFPGRFSGRQFSNSRSEMNVSTLELGDSALYLCATGRSSEAFFGQGTRLTVV.